This entry lists 13 T cell receptor beta chains sequenced from one sample in a study of OX40 agonist ivuxolimab in advanced cancers. The repertoire was sequenced with immunoSEQ multiplex PCR; TCRdb's copy has only in-frame clones and lacks some. The data contain about 80,000 clones, roughly 91% of them singletons. Sequencing was performed on CD4+ or CD8+ T cells sorted from blood, taken in a trial of the OX40 agonist ivuxolimab. These receptors originate from an adult with an advanced solid tumor such as melanoma, head and neck, liver or kidney cancer.

Only one count was recorded for this clone. The chain carries TRBV7-2 and TRBJ2-5; D possibly corresponds to TRBD1 (5 bases). The CDR3 is 13 residues long. Trimming cost V 4 bases and J 4 bases, with 10 bases left between them. The V gene's germline CDR1 is SGHTA and CDR2 FQGNSA. DNA of the CDR3: TGTGCCAGCAGCTCCAGGGTTGGAGAGACCCAGTACTTC. Protein sequence: CASSSRVGETQYF. Complete variable domain (other parts from reference TRBV7-2 and TRBJ2-5): GAGVSQSPSNKVTEKGKDVELRCDPISGHTALYWYRQSLGQGLEFLIYFQGNSAPDKSGLPSDRFSAERTGGSVSTLTIQRTQQEDSAVYLCASSSRVGETQYFGPGTRLLVL.

This clone has only one observation. The chain carries TRBV10-2 and TRBJ1-1; unclear D gene. The V gene's germline CDR1 is WSHSY and CDR2 SAAADI. The ends were cut back, 5 bases at V and 1 base at J, with 20 bases in the middle. The CDR3 contains 17 residues. The CDR3 coding sequence is TGCGCCAGCAGTTCCCCAGACCGGGGTTTGGGGAACACTGAAGCTTTCTTT. Translated, it gives CASSSPDRGLGNTEAFF.

The rearrangement uses TRBV6-5 and TRBJ1-2; TRBD1 agrees at 7 bases. The germline V gene encodes CDR1 MNHEY and CDR2 SVGAGI. V lost 8 bases to trimming and J lost 8 bases; unmatched junction nucleotides: 8. This CDR3 has 12 amino acids. This CDR3 reads CASFTGARGYTF. CDR3 DNA: TGTGCCAGCTTTACAGGGGCGCGGGGCTACACCTTC.

The genes are TRBV18 and TRBJ1-2; maybe TRBD1 (5 bases). The V gene's germline CDR1 is KGHSH and CDR2 LQKENI. V was clipped by 4 bases and J by 4 bases, with 10 bases between them. CDR3 size: 13 residues. CDR3 region: CASSRGDGYGYTF. The CDR3 bases are TGTGCCAGCTCACGAGGGGACGGCTATGGCTACACCTTC.

The genes are TRBV2 and TRBJ2-2; D is undetermined. The CDR3 runs 13 residues. The germline V gene has CDR1 SNHLY and CDR2 FYNNEI. V was shortened by 4 bases and J by 1 base, with 4 bases between the two germline ends. The DNA for the CDR3 is TGTGCCAGCAGTGGGCGGAACACCGGGGAGCTGTTTTTT. Translating it yields CASSGRNTGELFF. The variable domain in full, completed from reference TRBV2 and TRBJ2-2, reads EPEVTQTPSHQVTQMGQEVILRCVPISNHLYFYWYRQILGQKVEFLVSFYNNEISEKSEIFDDQFSVERPDGSNFTLKIRSTKLEDSAMYFCASSGRNTGELFFGEGSRLTVL.

The chain links TRBV14 to TRBJ2-2; the D gene could be TRBD1 or TRBD2 (5 bases each). The CDR3 totals 14 residues. Germline V lookup: CDR1 SGHDN, CDR2 FVKESK. V shed 4 bases and J shed 6 bases, with 12 bases lying between them. In nucleotides, the CDR3 is TGTGCCAGCAGCCCAAGACGAGGGGCCGGGGAGCTGTTTTTT. It translates to CASSPRRGAGELFF.

The rearrangement uses TRBV10-1 and TRBJ1-2, with 8 bases aligning to TRBD1. There are 17 residues in the CDR3. The germline V gene has CDR1 WNHNN and CDR2 SYGVQD (reference sequence). V shed 7 bases and J 3 bases; nucleotides not matched to a gene: 16. CDR3 sequence: CASIQLQGAYLYYGYTF. CDR3 bases: TGCGCCAGCATTCAATTGCAGGGGGCTTACTTATACTATGGCTACACCTTC.

This rearrangement joins TRBV30 to TRBJ1-2; maybe TRBD1 (5 bases). Trimming removed 0 bases at V and 7 bases at J, with 9 bases between. The CDR3 loop spans 12 amino acids. Germline V lookup: CDR1 GTSNPN, CDR2 SVGIG (reference sequence). DNA for the CDR3: TGTGCCTGGAGTGTAATGAGGGGTGGCTACACCTTC. Protein: CAWSVMRGGYTF. The full variable domain, in which reference TRBV30 and TRBJ1-2 provide the parts outside the CDR3, is SQTIHQWPATLVQPVGSPLSLECTVEGTSNPNLYWYRQAAGRGLQLLFYSVGIGQISSEVPQNLSASRPQDRQFILSSKKLLLSDSGFYLCAWSVMRGGYTFGSGTRLTVV.

The chain uses TRBV18 and TRBJ1-3; 8 bases line up with TRBD1. The J segment lost 4 bases and the V segment lost 1 base, leaving 3 bases of the junction unmatched. This CDR3 has 15 amino acids. Germline lookup yields CDR1 KGHSH and CDR2 LQKENI. The CDR3 coding sequence is TGTGCCAGCTCACCACAAGGACAGGGCGGAAACACCATATATTTT. This gives the protein CASSPQGQGGNTIYF.

This chain connects TRBV6-5 to TRBJ2-2, with unresolved D. This CDR3 is built from 12 residues. Trimming took off 2 bases at V and 6 bases at J, with 4 bases between the two ends. Per the germline V gene, CDR1 is MNHEY and CDR2 is SVGAGI. The CDR3 is CASSYRAGELFF. CDR3 in DNA: TGTGCCAGCAGTTACAGGGCCGGGGAGCTGTTTTTT.

This clone occurred once. The CDR3 nucleotides read TGTGCCAGTAGAAGGACAGGGGGCCGTATACAAGAGACCCAGTACTTC. Translation gives CASRRTGGRIQETQYF. This rearrangement joins TRBV19 to TRBJ2-5, with 11 bases that match TRBD1. The CDR3 runs to 16 residues. Per the germline V gene, CDR1 is LNHDA and CDR2 is SQIVND (reference sequence). The J segment lost 2 bases and the V segment lost 6 bases, leaving 8 bases of the junction unmatched.

This chain joins TRBV6-5 and TRBJ1-6; possibly TRBD1 for D (5 bases). The germline CDR1 and CDR2 sequences are MNHEY and SVGAGI. Trimming left V 6 bases short and J 12 bases short, with 21 bases between. The CDR3 is made up of 15 amino acids. The chain's CDR3 is CASRQTEVLFRPLHF. Here the CDR3 DNA reads TGTGCCAGCAGACAGACAGAGGTTTTATTCCGACCCCTCCACTTT.

The genes are TRBV6-5 and TRBJ1-2; perhaps TRBD1 as D (5 bases). Germline CDR1 is MNHEY and CDR2 is SVGAGI. Between the trimmed V and J ends, which lost 2 bases and 2 bases, there was a span of 6 bases. This CDR3 contains 13 residues. CDR3 nucleotide sequence: TGTGCCAGCAGTTACGCAGGGAACTATGGCTACACCTTC. It yields the protein CASSYAGNYGYTF.